This T cell receptor beta chain was sequenced in a study of CD8+CD57+ T cells in acquired aplastic anemia. This clonotype was counted many times. Its antigen is unidentified. One end of the junction does not line up with germline, which may come from a read error. Study-level results: Patients versus controls showed no significant CD8+ Simpson's diversity difference. In common between the patients and the controls were around 29 CD8+ CDR3 sequences.

Whoever was chosen for sequencing had shown CD8+CD57+ cell expansion by flow cytometry. Genomic DNA constituted the template upon which TCR beta VDJ and CDR3 profiling was performed. TCRdb called the reads again in MiXCR, with one record for every CDR3 protein. Among about 150,000 distinct CDR3 sequences listed, 40% to 65% were seen once. Input material: sorted CD4+, CD8+, or CD8+CD57+ T cells (not recorded which) from PBMCs. This TCR was sampled from a human donor with aplastic anemia.

Here the CDR3 reads CASSPRDRGDHEQCF. The CDR3 nucleotides are TGTGCCAGCAGCCCCCGGGACAGGGGGGATCACGAGCAGTGCTTC. V is TRBV12-3 or TRBV12-4 and J is TRBJ2-7; TRBD1 aligns across 11 bases. The CDR3 covers 15 residues.